The present T cell receptor (beta chain) was sequenced within a study of T cell clusters in autoimmune cytopenias. Study-wide context: TRB sequencing had a median about 50,000 reads and about 2,500 distinct clonotypes per sample. Findings and limits, study-wide: No experiment has yet validated the function of the T cell clusters defined in silico. TRB repertoire shifts in secondary cytopenia and chronic lymphocytic leukemia mostly reflected lymphoma, not autoimmunity.

Germline loops: CDR1 SEHNR, CDR2 FQNEAQ (reference sequence). The CDR3 covers 15 residues. TRB was amplified from roughly 270 ng of peripheral blood genomic DNA per sample. This clonotype is labeled medium-sized (0.01 to 0.1%) based on frequency. Its antigen is not identified. Multiplex touch-down PCR amplified TRB using TRB-A and TRB-B pools in one tube. For each CDR3 protein, TCRdb gives one entry from its re-call of the multiplex PCR reads, without DNA. This table lists thousands of distinct CDR3 sequences. The data also belong to a second study, concerning T cell repertoires in aging, cancer and after chemotherapy. That publication notes: Clear clonal overlap appeared across healthy donor samples taken over several months to years.

Sequencing was performed on peripheral blood. The source is a human donor in good health. This chain links TRBV7-9 with TRBJ2-7. The CDR3: CASSLDPTPTYEQYF.